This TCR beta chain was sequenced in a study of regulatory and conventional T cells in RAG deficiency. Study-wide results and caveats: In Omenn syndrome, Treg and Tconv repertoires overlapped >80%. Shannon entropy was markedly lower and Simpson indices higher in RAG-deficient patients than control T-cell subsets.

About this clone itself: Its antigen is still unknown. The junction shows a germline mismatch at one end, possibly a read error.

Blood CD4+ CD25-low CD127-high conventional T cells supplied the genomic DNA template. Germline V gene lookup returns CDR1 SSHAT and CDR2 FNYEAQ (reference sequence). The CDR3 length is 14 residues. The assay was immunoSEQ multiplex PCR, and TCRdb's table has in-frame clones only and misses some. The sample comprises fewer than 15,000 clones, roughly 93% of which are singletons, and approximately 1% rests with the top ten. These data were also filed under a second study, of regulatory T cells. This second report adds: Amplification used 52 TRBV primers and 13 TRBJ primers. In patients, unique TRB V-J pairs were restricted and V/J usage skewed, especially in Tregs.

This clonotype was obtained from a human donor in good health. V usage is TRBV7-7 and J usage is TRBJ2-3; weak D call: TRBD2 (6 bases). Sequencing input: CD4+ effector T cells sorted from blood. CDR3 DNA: TGTGCTAGCAGCTTAGGTGGCGGGATAGGTACGCAGTATTTT. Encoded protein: CASSLGGGIGTQYF.